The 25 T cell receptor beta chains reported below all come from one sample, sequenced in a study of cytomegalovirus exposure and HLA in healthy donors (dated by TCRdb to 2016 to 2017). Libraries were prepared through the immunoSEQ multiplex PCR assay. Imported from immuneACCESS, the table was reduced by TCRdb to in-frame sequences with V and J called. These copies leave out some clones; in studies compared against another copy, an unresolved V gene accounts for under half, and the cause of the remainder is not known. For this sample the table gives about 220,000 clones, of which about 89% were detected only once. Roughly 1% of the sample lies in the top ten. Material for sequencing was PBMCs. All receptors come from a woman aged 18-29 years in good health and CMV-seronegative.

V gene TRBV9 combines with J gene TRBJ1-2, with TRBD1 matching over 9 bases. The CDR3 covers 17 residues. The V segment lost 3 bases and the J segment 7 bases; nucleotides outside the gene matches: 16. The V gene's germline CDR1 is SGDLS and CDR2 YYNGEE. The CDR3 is CASSATSTGGALGGYTF. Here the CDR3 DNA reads TGTGCCAGCAGCGCCACCTCTACAGGGGGCGCCCTGGGTGGCTACACCTTC. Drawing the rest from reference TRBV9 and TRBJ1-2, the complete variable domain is DSGVTQTPKHLITATGQRVTLRCSPRSGDLSVYWYQQSLDQGLQFLIQYYNGEERAKGNILERFSAQQFPDLHSELNLSSLELGDSALYFCASSATSTGGALGGYTFGSGTRLTVV.

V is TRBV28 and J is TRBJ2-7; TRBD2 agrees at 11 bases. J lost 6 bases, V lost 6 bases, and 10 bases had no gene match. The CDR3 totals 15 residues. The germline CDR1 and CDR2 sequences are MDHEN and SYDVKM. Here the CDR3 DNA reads TGTGCCAGCAGCGAACTAGCGGGAGTTTTCCTCGAGCAGTACTTC. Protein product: CASSELAGVFLEQYF.

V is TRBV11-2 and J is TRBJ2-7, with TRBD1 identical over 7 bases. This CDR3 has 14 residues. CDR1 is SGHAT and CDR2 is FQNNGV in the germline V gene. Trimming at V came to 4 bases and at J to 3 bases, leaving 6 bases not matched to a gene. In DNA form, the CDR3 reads TGTGCCAGCAGCTGGTATACAGGGGTCTACGAGCAGTACTTC. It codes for CASSWYTGVYEQYF.

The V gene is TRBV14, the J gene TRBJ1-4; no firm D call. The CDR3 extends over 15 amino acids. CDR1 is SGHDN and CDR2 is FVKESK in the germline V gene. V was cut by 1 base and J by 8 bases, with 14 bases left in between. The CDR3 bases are TGTGCCAGCAGCCAAGCGAGTAGCTCTTGGGAAAAACTGTTTTTT. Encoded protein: CASSQASSSWEKLFF.

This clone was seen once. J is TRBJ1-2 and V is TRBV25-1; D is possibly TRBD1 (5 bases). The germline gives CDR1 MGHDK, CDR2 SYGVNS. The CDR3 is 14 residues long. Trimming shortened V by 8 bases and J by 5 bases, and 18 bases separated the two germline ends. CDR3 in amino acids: CASLGGLTSYGYTF. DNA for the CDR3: TGTGCCAGCCTGGGGGGACTGACTTCTTATGGCTACACCTTC.

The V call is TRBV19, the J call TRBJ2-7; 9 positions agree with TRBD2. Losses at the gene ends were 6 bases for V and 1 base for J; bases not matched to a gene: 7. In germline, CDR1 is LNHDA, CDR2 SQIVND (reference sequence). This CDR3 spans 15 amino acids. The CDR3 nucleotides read TGTGCCAGTAGGGAAGCGGGAGGCCTTTCCTACGAGCAGTACTTC. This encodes CASREAGGLSYEQYF.

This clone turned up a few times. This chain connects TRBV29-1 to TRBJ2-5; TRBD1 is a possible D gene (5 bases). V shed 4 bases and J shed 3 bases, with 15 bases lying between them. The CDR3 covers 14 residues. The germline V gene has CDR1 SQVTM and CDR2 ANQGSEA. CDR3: CSVVGRLWKETQYF. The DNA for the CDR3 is TGCAGCGTTGTGGGGCGGTTGTGGAAAGAGACCCAGTACTTC.

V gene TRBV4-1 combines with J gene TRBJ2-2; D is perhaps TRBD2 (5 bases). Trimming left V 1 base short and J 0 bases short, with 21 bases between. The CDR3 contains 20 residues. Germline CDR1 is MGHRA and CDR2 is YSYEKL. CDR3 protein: CASSQVSTHGGFANTGELFF. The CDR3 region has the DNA TGCGCCAGCAGCCAAGTGTCTACCCATGGCGGGTTCGCGAACACCGGGGAGCTGTTTTTT.

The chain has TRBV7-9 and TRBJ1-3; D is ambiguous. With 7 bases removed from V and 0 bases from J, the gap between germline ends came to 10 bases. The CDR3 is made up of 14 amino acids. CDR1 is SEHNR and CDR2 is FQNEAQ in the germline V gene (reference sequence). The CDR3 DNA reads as TGTGCCAGCACAGGACTCTTCTCTGGAAACACCATATATTTT. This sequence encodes CASTGLFSGNTIYF.

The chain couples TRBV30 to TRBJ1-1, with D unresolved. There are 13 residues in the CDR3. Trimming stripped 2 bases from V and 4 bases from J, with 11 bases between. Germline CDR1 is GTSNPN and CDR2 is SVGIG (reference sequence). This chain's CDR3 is CAWSPDRGTEAFF. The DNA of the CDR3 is TGTGCCTGGAGTCCAGACCGGGGCACTGAAGCTTTCTTT.

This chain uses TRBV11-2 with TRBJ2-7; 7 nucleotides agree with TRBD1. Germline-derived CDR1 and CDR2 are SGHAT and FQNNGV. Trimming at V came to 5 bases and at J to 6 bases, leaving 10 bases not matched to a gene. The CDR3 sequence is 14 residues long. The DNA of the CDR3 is TGTGCCAGCAGCACAAGACAGGGCCGGATCGAGCAGTACTTC. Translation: CASSTRQGRIEQYF. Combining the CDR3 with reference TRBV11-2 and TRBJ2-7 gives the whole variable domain EAGVAQSPRYKIIEKRQSVAFWCNPISGHATLYWYQQILGQGPKLLIQFQNNGVVDDSQLPKDRFSAERLKGVDSTLKIQPAKLEDSAVYLCASSTRQGRIEQYFGPGTRLTVT.

Here the CDR3 reads CASSQTLGATNEKLFF. Written as DNA, the CDR3 is TGTGCCAGCAGCCAAACTCTCGGGGCAACTAATGAAAAACTGTTTTTT. This chain links TRBV4-2 with TRBJ1-4; D gene uncertain. The V end lost 2 bases, the J end lost 0 bases, and 10 bases lay between the germline ends. The CDR3 length is 16 residues. CDR1 is LGHNA and CDR2 is YNFKEQ in the germline V gene.

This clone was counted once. For the CDR3, the DNA is TGTGCCAGCAGCTTGGGGGTACAGCCGAACACTGAAGCTTTCTTT. Residues: CASSLGVQPNTEAFF. This sequence joins TRBV5-4 and TRBJ1-1; D call uncertain. CDR1 and CDR2 (germline): SGHNT, YYREEE (reference sequence). CDR3 length: 15 amino acids. The V end lost 0 bases, the J end lost 1 base, and 10 bases lay between the germline ends.

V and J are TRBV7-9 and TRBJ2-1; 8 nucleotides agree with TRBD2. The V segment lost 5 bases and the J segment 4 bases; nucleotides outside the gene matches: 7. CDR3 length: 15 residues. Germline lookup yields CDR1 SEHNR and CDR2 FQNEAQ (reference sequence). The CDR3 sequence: CASSTSGRTYNEQFF. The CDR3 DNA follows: TGTGCCAGCAGCACGAGCGGGAGAACTTACAATGAGCAGTTCTTC.

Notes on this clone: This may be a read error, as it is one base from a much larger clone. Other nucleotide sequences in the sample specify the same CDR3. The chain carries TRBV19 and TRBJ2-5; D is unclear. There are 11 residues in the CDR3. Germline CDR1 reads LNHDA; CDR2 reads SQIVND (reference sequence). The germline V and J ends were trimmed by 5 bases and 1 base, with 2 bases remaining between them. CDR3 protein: CASSRQETQYF. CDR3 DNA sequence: TGTGCCAGTAGTCGCCAAGAGACCCAGTACTTC.

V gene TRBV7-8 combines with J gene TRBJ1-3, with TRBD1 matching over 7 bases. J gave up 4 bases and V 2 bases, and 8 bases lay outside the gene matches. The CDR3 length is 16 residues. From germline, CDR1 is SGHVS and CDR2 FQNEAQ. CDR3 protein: CASSLRQGTTGNTIYF. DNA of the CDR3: TGTGCCAGCAGCTTACGACAGGGTACAACAGGAAACACCATATATTTT.

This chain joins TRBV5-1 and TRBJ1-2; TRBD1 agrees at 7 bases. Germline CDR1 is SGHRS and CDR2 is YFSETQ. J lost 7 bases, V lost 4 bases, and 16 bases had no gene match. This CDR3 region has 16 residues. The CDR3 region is CASSLGQTGSKVGYTF. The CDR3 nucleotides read TGCGCCAGCAGCCTGGGACAGACCGGTTCAAAGGTTGGCTACACCTTC.

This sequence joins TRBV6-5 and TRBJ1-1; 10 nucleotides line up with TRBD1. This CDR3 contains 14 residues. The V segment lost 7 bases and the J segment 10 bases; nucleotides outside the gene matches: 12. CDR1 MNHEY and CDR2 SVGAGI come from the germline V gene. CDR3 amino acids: CASIPTGGLTAAFF. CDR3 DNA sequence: TGTGCCAGCATTCCGACAGGGGGCCTTACAGCAGCTTTCTTT.

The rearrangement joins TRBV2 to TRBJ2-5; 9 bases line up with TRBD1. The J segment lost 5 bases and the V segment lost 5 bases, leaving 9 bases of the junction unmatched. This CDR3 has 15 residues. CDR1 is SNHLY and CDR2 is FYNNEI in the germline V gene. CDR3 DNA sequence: TGTGCCAGCAGTATGGACAGGGGCGCGGGGGAGACCCAGTACTTC. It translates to CASSMDRGAGETQYF.

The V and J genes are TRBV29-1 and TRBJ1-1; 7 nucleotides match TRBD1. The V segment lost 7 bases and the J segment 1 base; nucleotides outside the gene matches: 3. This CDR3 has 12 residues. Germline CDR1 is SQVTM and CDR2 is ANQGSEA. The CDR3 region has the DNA TGCAGCGCAGGGGGGACGAACACTGAAGCTTTCTTT. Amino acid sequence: CSAGGTNTEAFF.

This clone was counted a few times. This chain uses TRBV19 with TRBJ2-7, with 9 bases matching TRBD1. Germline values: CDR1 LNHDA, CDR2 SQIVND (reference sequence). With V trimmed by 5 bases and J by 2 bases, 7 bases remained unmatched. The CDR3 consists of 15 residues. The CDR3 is CASSVGTGKPYEQYF. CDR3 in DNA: TGTGCCAGTAGTGTAGGGACAGGGAAACCCTACGAGCAGTACTTC.

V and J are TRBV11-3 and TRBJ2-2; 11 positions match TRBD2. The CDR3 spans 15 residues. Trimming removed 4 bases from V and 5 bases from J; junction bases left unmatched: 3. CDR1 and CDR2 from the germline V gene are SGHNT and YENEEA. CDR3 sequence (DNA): TGTGCCAGCAGCTACAGGACTAGCGGGACCGGGGAGCTGTTTTTT. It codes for CASSYRTSGTGELFF.

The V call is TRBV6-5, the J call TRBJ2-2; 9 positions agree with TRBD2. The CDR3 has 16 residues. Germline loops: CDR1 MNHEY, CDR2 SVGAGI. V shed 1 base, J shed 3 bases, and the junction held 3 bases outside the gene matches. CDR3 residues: CASSYFASGDTGELFF. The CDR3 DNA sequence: TGTGCCAGCAGTTACTTCGCTAGCGGGGACACCGGGGAGCTGTTTTTT.

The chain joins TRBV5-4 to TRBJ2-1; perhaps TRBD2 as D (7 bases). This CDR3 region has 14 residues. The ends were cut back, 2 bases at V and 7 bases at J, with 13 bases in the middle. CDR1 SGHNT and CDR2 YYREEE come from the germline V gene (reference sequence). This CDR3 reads CASSLSGGLNEQFF. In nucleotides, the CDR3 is TGTGCCAGCAGCTTATCCGGGGGGCTGAATGAGCAGTTCTTC.

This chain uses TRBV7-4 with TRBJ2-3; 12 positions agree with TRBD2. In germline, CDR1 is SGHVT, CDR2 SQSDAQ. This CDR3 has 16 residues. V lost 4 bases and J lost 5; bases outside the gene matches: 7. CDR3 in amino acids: CASSSGLAGTEDTQYF. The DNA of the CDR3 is TGTGCCAGCAGCTCAGGACTAGCGGGAACGGAAGATACGCAGTATTTT.